This T cell receptor (beta chain) was recorded in a study of T-cell memory formation after mild COVID-19. Using its own MiXCR run on the 5' RACE reads, TCRdb lists one record per CDR3 protein. The profile shows fewer than 400,000 distinct CDR3 sequences, 10% to 15% of them singletons. J lost 6 bases, V lost 6 bases, and 11 bases had no gene match. CDR3 length: 15 amino acids. Looked up from germline, CDR1 is DFQATT and CDR2 is SNEGSKA (reference sequence). Study results and caveats: The appearance of some responding clones in pre-infection memory suggested that cross-reactive memory joined. Clones that contracted from day 15 to 85 had balanced CD4/CD8; later expanders were CD4+ biased.

This clonotype was picked up a small number of times. The antigen remains undetermined. The rearrangement links TRBV20-1 to TRBJ1-4; 9 bases match TRBD1. This receptor was identified in a man younger than 35 who had mild COVID-19 (a few samples of this study predate the infection). Cell type and time point are not known. The material sequenced was PBMCs or a T cell subset sorted from them (not recorded which). CDR3 DNA: TGCAGTGCACCCTCCAGGACAGGGGTTGATGAAAAACTGTTTTTT. This gives the protein CSAPSRTGVDEKLFF.